This entry is about one T cell receptor (beta chain). Its matching antigen is unknown. These data are taken from a study of cytomegalovirus exposure and HLA in healthy donors. Findings and caveats of the study: With later analysis, a missense DCLRE1C variant became linked to TCR beta V- and J-gene trimming.

The PCR employed 60 Vbeta primers together with 13 Jbeta primers. Only in-frame clones appear in the TCRdb table, and some are missing; sequencing was by immunoSEQ multiplex PCR. The sample carries some 200,000 clones, approximately 78% recorded once. Trimming left V 10 bases short and J 0 bases short, with 12 bases between. CDR3 length: 13 residues. CDR1 and CDR2 from the germline V gene are MGHDK and SYGVNS. Material for sequencing was PBMCs. This sequence joins TRBV25-1 and TRBJ1-2; D not resolved. This clonotype was obtained from a woman in her late teens or twenties in good health and CMV-seronegative. The CDR3 DNA follows: TGTGCCACCTCCACCGGTACTAACTATGGCTACACCTTC. It translates to CATSTGTNYGYTF.